Listed below are T cell receptor beta chains from one sample, sequenced in a study of cytomegalovirus exposure and HLA in healthy donors. Clones were read by immunoSEQ multiplex PCR, and TCRdb kept only the in-frame ones, dropping some. This sample has 75,000 to 90,000 clones, with around 79% found just once. The sequencing input was PBMCs. These receptors were taken from a man in his forties in good health and CMV-seronegative. Each CDR3 is given with its conserved first and last residue. The D gene is left open where the match is weak. Part of the rows lack a size; the others show once, few, many or a class for expanded clones.

TRBJ2-6	-	-	TRBV9	CASSIRTGYSGANVLTF	TGTGCCAGCAGCATCCGGACTGGCTACTCTGGGGCCAACGTCCTGACTTTC
TRBJ1-4	-	-	TRBV29-1	CSVGGRLPHEKLFF	TGCAGCGTTGGTGGGAGGCTGCCTCATGAAAAACTGTTTTTT
TRBJ1-5	-	-	TRBV27	CASSLRDSNQPQHF	TGTGCCAGCAGTTTGAGAGATAGCAATCAGCCCCAGCATTTT
TRBJ2-7	-	TRBD1	TRBV6-5	CASSFYRDRDYEQYF	TGTGCCAGCAGTTTCTACCGGGACAGGGACTACGAGCAGTACTTC
TRBJ1-5	-	-	TRBV30	CAWSDGGNQPQHF	TGTGCCTGGAGTGACGGGGGGAATCAGCCCCAGCATTTT
TRBJ2-1	-	TRBD2	TRBV15	CATSRFGISGSSNEQFF	TGTGCCACCAGCAGATTCGGAATTAGCGGGAGTAGCAATGAGCAGTTCTTC
TRBJ2-2	-	TRBD2	TRBV25-1	CASSEWRGDTGELFF	TGTGCCAGCAGTGAATGGCGGGGGGACACCGGGGAGCTGTTTTTT
TRBJ2-3	-	-	TRBV29-1	CSVGGVLNTQYF	TGCAGCGTTGGGGGAGTCCTGAATACGCAGTATTTT
TRBJ2-5	-	-	TRBV11-3	CASSPGGSQETQYF	TGTGCCAGCAGCCCAGGAGGGTCCCAAGAGACCCAGTACTTC
TRBJ2-1	-	-	TRBV9	CASSDKLLGINEQFF	TGTGCCAGCAGCGACAAACTACTAGGAATCAATGAGCAGTTCTTC
TRBJ2-4	-	TRBD1	TRBV5-4	CASSNKMDRGAIAKNIQYF	TGTGCCAGCAGCAATAAAATGGACAGGGGCGCTATAGCCAAAAACATTCAGTACTTC
TRBJ1-2	once	-	TRBV19	CATQRGNNYGYTF	TGTGCCACCCAGAGGGGGAATAACTATGGCTACACCTTC
TRBJ2-1	-	TRBD2	TRBV27	CASSPTGTSGIYNEQFF	TGTGCCAGCAGTCCAACCGGGACTAGCGGGATTTACAATGAGCAGTTCTTC
TRBJ2-1	-	-	TRBV19	CATAELRSYNEQFF	TGTGCCACCGCCGAACTTCGCTCCTACAATGAGCAGTTCTTC
TRBJ2-1	-	TRBD2	TRBV7-3	CASSLSGSAYNEQFF	TGTGCCAGCAGCCTGAGCGGGAGCGCCTACAATGAGCAGTTCTTC
TRBJ1-1	-	TRBD1	TRBV4-1	CASSQSGGQGIGTEAFF	TGCGCCAGCAGCCAAAGTGGGGGACAGGGGATCGGCACTGAAGCTTTCTTT
TRBJ2-7	-	TRBD2	TRBV13	CASSLGSGRVYEQYF	TGTGCCAGCAGCTTAGGTAGCGGGAGGGTCTACGAGCAGTACTTC
TRBJ2-5	-	TRBD1	TRBV6-5	CASRQGAGEQYF	TGTGCCAGCAGACAGGGGGCGGGTGAGCAGTACTTC
TRBJ2-1	-	TRBD2	TRBV25-1	CASSDSGLATGEQFF	TGTGCCAGCAGTGACTCGGGACTAGCGACGGGTGAGCAGTTCTTC
TRBJ2-7	-	-	TRBV7-2	CASSFRSAYRSYEQYF	TGTGCCAGCAGCTTCCGATCAGCGTATCGTTCCTACGAGCAGTACTTC
TRBJ1-3	-	-	TRBV4-2	CASSQDNKGFSGNTIYF	TGTGCCAGCAGCCAAGATAACAAGGGGTTCTCTGGAAACACCATATATTTT
TRBJ2-1	-	TRBD2	TRBV10-3	CAISEGEGSYNEQFF	TGTGCCATCAGTGAGGGGGAGGGCTCCTACAATGAGCAGTTCTTC
TRBJ2-1	-	TRBD2	TRBV5-1	CASSGTLAGGHEQFF	TGCGCCAGCAGCGGAACACTAGCGGGAGGGCATGAGCAGTTCTTC
TRBJ2-2	-	-	TRBV7-2	CASSLGGRPGGELFF	TGTGCCAGCAGCTTAGGGGGCAGGCCGGGCGGGGAGCTGTTTTTT
TRBJ2-3	-	-	TRBV11-2	CASSLGGGRLDTQYF	TGTGCCAGCAGCTTAGGGGGTGGGAGATTGGATACGCAGTATTTT
TRBJ2-5	-	-	TRBV7-6	CASSLRFSGETQYF	TGTGCCAGCAGCTTAAGGTTCTCGGGAGAGACCCAGTACTTC
TRBJ2-5	-	-	TRBV19	CASRNNRDIQQETQYF	TGTGCCAGTAGGAATAACAGGGACATTCAACAAGAGACCCAGTACTTC
TRBJ1-2	-	TRBD1	TRBV19	CASRNRGANYGYTF	TGTGCCAGTAGGAACAGGGGTGCTAACTATGGCTACACCTTC
TRBJ2-7	few	-	TRBV10-3	CAISELRDKAYF	TGTGCCATCAGTGAACTCCGGGATAAGGCGTACTTC